The 17 T cell receptor beta chains below come from one sample, sequenced in a study of T cells after yellow fever vaccination. TCRdb fed the 5' RACE reads into MiXCR, producing one record per CDR3 protein. In the table there are 200,000 to 300,000 distinct CDR3 sequences, 13% of which are singletons. The input for sequencing was CD4+ T cells sorted from PBMCs, taken 45 days after the yellow fever booster vaccination. The receptor source for this set is a man aged 25 to 40 who received the YFV17D yellow fever vaccine.

This clonotype was counted between two and nine times. The chain carries TRBV14 and TRBJ2-7, with TRBD1 identical over 9 bases. The CDR3 loop spans 14 amino acids. With 5 bases clipped from V and 2 bases from J, the junction kept 4 bases outside the gene matches. The germline CDR1 and CDR2 sequences are SGHDN and FVKESK. The chain's CDR3 is CASSVGTGPYEQYF. CDR3 nucleotides: TGTGCCAGCAGCGTAGGGACAGGGCCCTACGAGCAGTACTTC.

Remarks on this clonotype: A read error may produce the germline difference seen at one junction end. The CDR3 spells CASRFSAADTQYF. The CDR3, as DNA: TGTGCCAGCCGTTTCTCAGCTGCAGATACGCAGTATTTT. The V gene is TRBV12-3 or TRBV12-4, the J gene TRBJ2-3; no reliable D call. The CDR3 consists of 13 residues.

The V gene is TRBV18, the J gene TRBJ2-7; D may be TRBD1 (6 bases). Trimming took 2 bases from V and 3 from J, leaving 11 bases between them. The germline V gene has CDR1 KGHSH and CDR2 LQKENI. CDR3 length equals 14 residues. CDR3 in amino acids: CASSPGTKNYEQYF. For the CDR3, the DNA is TGTGCCAGCTCACCAGGGACAAAAAACTACGAGCAGTACTTC.

The genes are TRBV5-8 and TRBJ1-6; 9 bases map to TRBD1. J was trimmed by 10 bases and V by 3 bases; bases with no gene match: 8. The CDR3 totals 15 residues. Germline lookup yields CDR1 SGHTS and CDR2 YDEGEE. CDR3 residues: CASSSLGQGRSPLHF. The CDR3, as DNA: TGTGCCAGCAGCTCCTTGGGACAGGGAAGATCACCCCTCCACTTT.

The rearrangement uses TRBV7-2 and TRBJ2-1; 15 bases are shared with TRBD2. The CDR3 covers 17 residues. The germline V gene has CDR1 SGHTA and CDR2 FQGNSA. The junction had 6 bases not matched to a gene; V was cut back by 5 bases and J by 4 bases. Here the CDR3 reads CASSQGLAGGWYNEQFF. As DNA, the CDR3 is TGTGCCAGCAGCCAGGGACTAGCGGGAGGTTGGTACAATGAGCAGTTCTTC.

This clonotype has at least ten counts. The chain links TRBV20-1 to TRBJ1-5; tentative D call: TRBD1 (5 bases). Trimming stripped 3 bases from V and 7 bases from J, with 10 bases between. Germline CDR1 reads DFQATT; CDR2 reads SNEGSKA (reference sequence). The CDR3 extends over 12 amino acids. CDR3 in amino acids: CSARAGNQPQHF. The CDR3 coding sequence is TGCAGTGCTAGGGCAGGGAACCAGCCCCAGCATTTT.

V and J are TRBV5-1 and TRBJ2-1, with 13 positions matching TRBD2. This CDR3 has 19 residues. The ends lost 4 bases at V and 0 bases at J; junction bases unmatched: 10. CDR1 SGHRS and CDR2 YFSETQ come from the germline V gene. CDR3 amino acids: CASSRELAGGLSSYNEQFF. The CDR3 DNA follows: TGCGCCAGCAGCCGGGAACTAGCGGGAGGGCTGAGCTCCTACAATGAGCAGTTCTTC. The full variable domain, its missing parts supplied by reference TRBV5-1 and TRBJ2-1, is KAGVTQTPRYLIKTRGQQVTLSCSPISGHRSVSWYQQTPGQGLQFLFEYFSETQRNKGNFPGRFSGRQFSNSRSEMNVSTLELGDSALYLCASSRELAGGLSSYNEQFFGPGTRLTVL.

This rearrangement joins TRBV5-5 to TRBJ2-7; D remains unclear. The CDR3 totals 13 residues. V was cut by 9 bases and J by 0 bases, with 13 bases left in between. Germline loops: CDR1 SGHKS, CDR2 YYEKEE (reference sequence). The CDR3 nucleotides are TGTGCCATGAGCGCCAGGCTCTCCTACGAGCAGTACTTC. Protein: CAMSARLSYEQYF.

This clonotype was recorded many times. CDR3 sequence reads: CASRLAGYNEQFF. CDR3 coding DNA: TGTGCCAGCAGACTAGCGGGCTACAATGAGCAGTTCTTC. The V gene is TRBV27, the J gene TRBJ2-1, with 9 bases matching TRBD2. The CDR3 sequence is 13 residues long. Trimming took 6 bases from V and 3 from J; bases not matched to a gene: 0. Looked up from germline, CDR1 is MNHEY and CDR2 is SMNVEV (reference sequence).

The genes are TRBV19 and TRBJ1-2; a possible D gene is TRBD1 (5 bases). Per germline, CDR1 LNHDA and CDR2 SQIVND (reference sequence). The CDR3 is 12 amino acids. CDR3 DNA: TGTGGGTCAGGGTCTCTCGGCTATGGCTACACCTTC. Protein: CGSGSLGYGYTF.

In this sample, this clonotype turned up a few times. The chain has TRBV7-2 and TRBJ2-1, with 9 nucleotides matching TRBD2. This CDR3 comprises 15 residues. With 2 bases clipped from V and 5 bases from J, the junction kept 4 bases outside the gene matches. Germline V CDR1 and CDR2: SGHTA, FQGNSA. The CDR3 DNA follows: TGTGCCAGCAGCTTATACGGGACTAGCAACAATGAGCAGTTCTTC. It translates to CASSLYGTSNNEQFF.

This chain uses TRBV15 with TRBJ2-7; D is uncertain. Trimming shortened V by 3 bases and J by 6 bases, and 21 bases separated the two germline ends. The CDR3 length is 16 residues. Per the germline V gene, CDR1 is LNHNV and CDR2 is YYDKDF (reference sequence). CDR3 protein: CATSSMSVGSGSEQYF. CDR3 nucleotides: TGTGCCACCAGCAGTATGAGCGTGGGTAGTGGGTCCGAGCAGTACTTC.

The gene calls are TRBV6-2 or TRBV6-3 and TRBJ1-2, with unresolved D. Germline V gene lookup returns CDR1 MNHEY and CDR2 SVGEGT. V lost 6 bases and J lost 5, with 16 bases in between. The CDR3 is made up of 14 amino acids. CDR3 nucleotide sequence: TGTGCCAGCAGCCCCCTGTCTACTGAGTATGGCTACACCTTC. Protein sequence: CASSPLSTEYGYTF.

This clonotype was counted only a few times. The CDR3 coding sequence is TGCGCCAGCAGCGGGGACAGGGGGCCTATGGATACGCAGTATTTT. The encoded protein is CASSGDRGPMDTQYF. This sequence joins TRBV5-1 and TRBJ2-3, with TRBD1 matching over 12 bases. Germline CDR1 reads SGHRS; CDR2 reads YFSETQ. V lost 4 bases to trimming and J lost 6 bases; unmatched junction nucleotides: 6. CDR3 length: 15 residues.

The gene calls are TRBV28 and TRBJ2-2, with unresolved D. V was trimmed by 5 bases and J by 3 bases, leaving 16 bases between them. The CDR3 extends over 16 amino acids. CDR1 MDHEN and CDR2 SYDVKM come from the germline V gene. The CDR3 loop is CASSPISISDTGELFF. CDR3 sequence (DNA): TGTGCCAGCAGTCCAATCTCGATATCAGACACCGGGGAGCTGTTTTTT.

As for this clonotype: The junction and the germline gene differ at one end; a read error may be behind it. The chain has TRBV4-3 and TRBJ2-3, with 13 bases that match TRBD2. The germline gives CDR1 LGHNA, CDR2 YSLEER. The CDR3 totals 20 residues. The chain's CDR3 is CDSSQDLATSGRTSTDTQYF. The CDR3 region has the DNA TGCGACAGCAGCCAAGATCTGGCGACTAGCGGGAGGACAAGCACAGATACGCAGTATTTT.

The chain carries TRBV10-3 and TRBJ2-3, with 7 bases that match TRBD1. V gave up 6 bases and J gave up 4 bases; unmatched junction bases: 10. CDR3 length: 15 residues. CDR1 and CDR2 from the germline V gene are ENHRY and SYGVKD. CDR3 DNA: TGTGCCATCAGCAATGCAGACAGGGCAGCAGATACGCAGTATTTT. This codes for CAISNADRAADTQYF.